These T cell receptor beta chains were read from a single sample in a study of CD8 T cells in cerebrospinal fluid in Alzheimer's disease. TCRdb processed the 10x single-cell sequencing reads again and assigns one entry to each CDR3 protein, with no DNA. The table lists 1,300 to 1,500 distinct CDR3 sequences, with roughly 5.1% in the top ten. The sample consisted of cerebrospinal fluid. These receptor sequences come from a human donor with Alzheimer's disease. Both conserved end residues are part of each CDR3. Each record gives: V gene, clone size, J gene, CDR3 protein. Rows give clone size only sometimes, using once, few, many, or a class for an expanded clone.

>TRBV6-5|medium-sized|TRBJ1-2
CASSYVGPRMGNYGYTF
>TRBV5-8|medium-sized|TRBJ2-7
CASSRTGSSYEQYF
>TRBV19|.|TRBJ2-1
CASSISRSSYNEQFF
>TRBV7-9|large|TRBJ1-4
CASTGGREKLFF
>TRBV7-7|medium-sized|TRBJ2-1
CASSLVAGRTYNEQFF
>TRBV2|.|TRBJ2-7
CASSSRLANEQYF
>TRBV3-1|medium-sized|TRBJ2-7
CASSHPASISYEQYF
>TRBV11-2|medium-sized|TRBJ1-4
CASRRTGGEKLFF
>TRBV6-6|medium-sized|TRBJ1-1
CASSYTVGYTEAFF
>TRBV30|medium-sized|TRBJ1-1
CAWSTPANTEAFF
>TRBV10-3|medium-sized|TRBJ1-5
CAISGTGGGQPQHF
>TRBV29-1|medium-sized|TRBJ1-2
CSGTDRGQNGYTF
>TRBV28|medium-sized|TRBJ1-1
CASTEYTEAFF
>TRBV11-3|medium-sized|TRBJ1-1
CASSPRSLQDTEAFF
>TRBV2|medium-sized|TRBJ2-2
CASTPGTTNTGELFF
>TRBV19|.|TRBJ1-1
CASSIVPGGTEAFF
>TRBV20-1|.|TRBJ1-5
CSARPTGNQPQHF
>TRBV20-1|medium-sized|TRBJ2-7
CSAIRGTGPVGQYF
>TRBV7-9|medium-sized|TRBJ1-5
CASSFEGIQPQHF
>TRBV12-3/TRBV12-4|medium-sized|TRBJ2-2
CASSLQGKGGELFF
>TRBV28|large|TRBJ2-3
CASSRLPRTQYF
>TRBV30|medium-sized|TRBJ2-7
CAWSARARGSYEQYF
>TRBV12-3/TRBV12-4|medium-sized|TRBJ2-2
CASSLTPGSTGELFF
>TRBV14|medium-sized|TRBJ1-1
CASRPGTGGRNWLNTEAFF
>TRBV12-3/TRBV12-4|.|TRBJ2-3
CASRGRRLASYSDTQYF
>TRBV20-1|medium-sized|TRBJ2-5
CSANPPLGIETQYF
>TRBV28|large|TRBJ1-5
CASSLIGTGVGGQPQHF
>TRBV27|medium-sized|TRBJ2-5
CASSTGVLQETQYF
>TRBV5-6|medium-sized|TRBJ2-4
CASSSYDRWNIQYF
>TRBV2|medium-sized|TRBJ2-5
CASSYMTSEETQYF
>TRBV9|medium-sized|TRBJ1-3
CASSVGGPSGNTIYF
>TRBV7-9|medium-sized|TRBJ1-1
CASSPRNTGDTEAFF
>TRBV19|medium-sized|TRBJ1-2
CASGSGVNYGYTF
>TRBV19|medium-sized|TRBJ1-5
CASSTEGGPQHF
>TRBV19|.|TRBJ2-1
CASSISEGGEQFF
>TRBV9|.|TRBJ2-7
CASSVGGGGTDQYF
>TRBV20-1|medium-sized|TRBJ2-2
CSARLAGGIGELFF
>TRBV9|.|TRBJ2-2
CASSASGTENTGELFF
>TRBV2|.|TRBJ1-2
CASSRTGGNGYTF
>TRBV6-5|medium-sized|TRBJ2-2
CASRTGGTGELFF
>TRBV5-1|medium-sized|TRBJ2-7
CASSPQGAASEQYF
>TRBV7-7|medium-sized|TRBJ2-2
CASSLAPGANTGELFF
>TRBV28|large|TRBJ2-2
CASSFPSWDTGELFF
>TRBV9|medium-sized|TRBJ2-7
CASSPGASPSYEQYF
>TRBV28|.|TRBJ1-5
CASSSGGQPQHF